This paragraph reports one TCR beta chain. This CDR3 comprises 13 residues. Germline-derived CDR1 and CDR2 are SEHNR and FQNEAQ (reference sequence). Trimming took 5 bases from V and 12 from J; bases not matched to a gene: 10. Generated by immunoSEQ multiplex PCR, the TCRdb table keeps only in-frame clones and is missing some. The sample has some 140,000 clones, approximately 89% seen once. The data originate from a study of cytotoxic CD8 clonotypes in ibrutinib-treated CLL. The source material was PBMCs, sampled after 12 months of ibrutinib treatment. The rearrangement joins TRBV7-9 to TRBJ1-2; 9 bases match TRBD1. The receptor was derived from a human donor with chronic lymphocytic leukemia. CDR3 coding DNA: TGTGCCAGCAGCCAACCCCGACAGGGGGGAAACACCTTC. This encodes CASSQPRQGGNTF.